The sequence of this T cell receptor beta chain was determined in a study of neoadjuvant nivolumab and ipilimumab in lung cancer. From germline, CDR1 is LGHNA and CDR2 YSLEER. The CDR3 sequence is 16 residues long. V dropped 0 bases and J dropped 2 bases, with 14 bases sitting between them. Profiling relied on immunoSEQ multiplex PCR, and the TCRdb table lists in-frame clones only, not all of them. The sample shows about 16,000 clones, around 69% of them seen only once. Of note for this clone: Its antigen is not identified.

Study results and caveats: TCR sequencing covered a small number of samples.

Sequencing used tumor tissue, obtained after neoadjuvant nivolumab, alone or with ipilimumab, at or shortly before surgery. This chain joins TRBV4-3 and TRBJ2-7, with D possibly being TRBD1 or TRBD2 (7 bases each). This TCR was recovered from an adult with non-small cell lung cancer. The DNA for the CDR3 is TGCGCCAGCAGCCAAGATTTCCCAGGGGGGGCCTACGAGCAGTACTTC. It translates to CASSQDFPGGAYEQYF.